The TCR beta chain described here comes from a study of blood T cell repertoires in COVID-19. On the study more broadly: Acute and convalescent COVID-19 samples came from the United States, Italy and Spain. PBMCs, B-cell-depleted T cells, or T cells provided the cDNA or gDNA that made up the material.

In the authors' methods: Nucleated cell number was recorded as an estimate derived from reference gene primer amplification. TCRdb's table, derived via immunoSEQ multiplex PCR, lists solely in-frame clones and lacks some. V, J and clone size reflect that table, while D and trimming were determined from the DNA. The repertoire holds 250,000 or so clones, with approximately 84% as singletons. Germline V CDR1 and CDR2: MNHEY, SVGEGT. Trimming took off 2 bases at V and 1 base at J, with 19 bases between the two ends. The CDR3 length is 18 residues. The rearrangement joins TRBV6-2 or TRBV6-3 to TRBJ2-3, with a tentative D call TRBD2 (5 bases). The material sequenced was peripheral blood. The source of this sequence is a woman of 80 years or more with acute or convalescent COVID-19. CDR3 residues: CASSYSKIVGAGTDTQYF. The CDR3 DNA reads as TGTGCCAGCAGTTACAGCAAGATAGTGGGAGCGGGCACAGATACGCAGTATTTT.